These 27 T cell receptor beta chains were sequenced from one sample in a study of cytomegalovirus exposure and HLA in healthy donors. The PCR used 60 Vbeta and 13 Jbeta primers. The table came from immunoSEQ multiplex PCR; TCRdb's copy has only in-frame clones and leaves some out. This sample has 150,000 to 200,000 clones, with 80% found just once. Material for sequencing was PBMCs. These receptors all stem from a young man in good health and CMV-seronegative.

The rearrangement links TRBV10-2 to TRBJ1-5; unclear D gene. Looked up from germline, CDR1 is WSHSY and CDR2 is SAAADI. V was shortened by 8 bases and J by 3 bases, with 17 bases between the two germline ends. The CDR3 spans 15 residues. The DNA of the CDR3 is TGCGCCAGCGCCGAGGGATGGTATCCCAATCAGCCCCAGCATTTT. Protein: CASAEGWYPNQPQHF.

The chain couples TRBV14 to TRBJ2-5, with 7 bases fitting TRBD1. Germline assignment: CDR1 SGHDN and CDR2 FVKESK. With 4 bases clipped from V and 1 base from J, the junction kept 9 bases outside the gene matches. The CDR3 has 16 amino acids. The CDR3 nucleotides are TGTGCCAGCAGCCGCCAGGGACAGCCCTCCCAAGAGACCCAGTACTTC. Protein sequence: CASSRQGQPSQETQYF.

The chain combines TRBV5-6 with TRBJ1-2, with D perhaps matching TRBD1 (5 bases). Germline V gene sequence: CDR1 SGHDT, CDR2 YYEEEE. The CDR3 is made up of 12 amino acids. Trimming took 5 bases from V and 11 from J, leaving 16 bases between them. CDR3 nucleotides: TGTGCCAGCAGTCCAGGGAGGAATCGGTACACCTTC. It is translated as CASSPGRNRYTF.

This clone was counted once. The rearrangement joins TRBV7-9 to TRBJ2-7; TRBD2 agrees at 14 bases. Losses at the gene ends were 8 bases for V and 2 bases for J; bases not matched to a gene: 17. Germline CDR1 reads SEHNR; CDR2 reads FQNEAQ (reference sequence). This CDR3 has 19 residues. The CDR3 coding sequence is TGTGCCAGCGGGATAGCGGGACTAGCGGGAGTTGGCACTACCTACGAGCAGTACTTC. Amino acid sequence: CASGIAGLAGVGTTYEQYF.

This chain uses TRBV6-5 with TRBJ2-5, with D tentatively TRBD1 (6 bases). The J call may not be correct, given that the DNA end is closer to TRBJ2-7. The CDR3 is 15 residues long. Per the germline V gene, CDR1 is MNHEY and CDR2 is SVGAGI. CDR3 sequence (DNA): TGTGCCAGCTCCCCTGGGTACAGGGAGTCCTACGAGCAGTACTTC. Protein: CASSPGYRESYEQYF.

The J gene is TRBJ2-3, the V gene TRBV28, with D hard to call. CDR1 and CDR2 (germline): MDHEN, SYDVKM. Trimming took off 7 bases at V and 3 bases at J, with 5 bases between the two ends. CDR3 length equals 11 residues. CDR3 sequence (DNA): TGTGCCAGCACACGGACAGATACGCAGTATTTT. It codes for CASTRTDTQYF.

The chain combines TRBV2 with TRBJ1-4; the D is unclear. The germline V gene encodes CDR1 SNHLY and CDR2 FYNNEI. The CDR3 has 14 residues. V lost 3 bases to trimming and J lost 7 bases, with 12 bases between them. The CDR3 DNA is TGTGCCAGCAGTGACGTAGGGAGTCGTGAAAAACTGTTTTTT. Translating gives CASSDVGSREKLFF.

The rearrangement uses TRBV7-3 and TRBJ2-1; D perhaps matches TRBD2 (6 bases). In germline, CDR1 is SGHTA, CDR2 FQGTGA. V was trimmed by 0 bases and J by 4 bases, leaving 16 bases between them. The CDR3 extends over 17 amino acids. The chain's CDR3 is CASSLTAWREGYNEQFF. For the CDR3, the DNA is TGTGCCAGCAGCTTAACCGCCTGGCGGGAAGGATACAATGAGCAGTTCTTC. The entire variable domain, with the rest obtained from reference TRBV7-3 and TRBJ2-1, is as follows: GAGVSQTPSNKVTEKGKYVELRCDPISGHTALYWYRQSLGQGPEFLIYFQGTGAADDSGLPNDRFFAVRPEGSVSTLKIQRTERGDSAVYLCASSLTAWREGYNEQFFGPGTRLTVL.

The chain employs TRBV28 and TRBJ2-7; TRBD1 matches 8 bases. Germline trimming cut 1 base from V and 4 bases from J; bases unmatched to any gene: 6. Germline lookup yields CDR1 MDHEN and CDR2 SYDVKM. The CDR3 has 15 amino acids. This CDR3 reads CASSLSRTGRYEQYF. The CDR3 coding sequence is TGTGCCAGCAGTTTATCCCGGACAGGGCGGTACGAGCAGTACTTC.

This clone showed up just once. V and J are TRBV9 and TRBJ2-7; TRBD2 agrees at 10 bases. CDR1 and CDR2 from the germline V gene are SGDLS and YYNGEE. J gave up 4 bases and V 0 bases, and 7 bases lay outside the gene matches. This CDR3 is built from 16 residues. CDR3 sequence: CASSVGGSGGAYEQYF. The CDR3 nucleotides are TGTGCCAGCAGCGTAGGGGGAAGCGGGGGGGCATACGAGCAGTACTTC.

This clone appeared a single time. This chain uses TRBV7-9 with TRBJ2-5, with 8 bases identical to TRBD2. Germline V CDR1 and CDR2: SEHNR, FQNEAQ (reference sequence). With V trimmed by 4 bases and J by 0 bases, 7 bases remained unmatched. The CDR3 runs to 16 residues. In DNA form, the CDR3 reads TGTGCCAGCAGCTGGGACTTACTAGCGGACCAAGAGACCCAGTACTTC. Translated, it gives CASSWDLLADQETQYF.

The J gene is TRBJ2-4, the V gene TRBV9; TRBD1 is a possible D gene (5 bases). This CDR3 is built from 17 residues. CDR1 and CDR2 (germline): SGDLS, YYNGEE. Deletions cut 3 bases from V and 0 bases from J, with 16 bases between. Here the CDR3 reads CASSAQDRDLAKNIQYF. In DNA form, the CDR3 reads TGTGCCAGCAGCGCTCAAGACAGAGATCTAGCCAAAAACATTCAGTACTTC.

The chain links TRBV19 to TRBJ2-7, with 8 bases that match TRBD1. The ends lost 1 base at V and 6 bases at J; junction bases unmatched: 17. Germline V gene data show CDR1 as LNHDA and CDR2 as SQIVND (reference sequence). CDR3 length equals 18 residues. CDR3 in DNA: TGTGCCAGTAGTATAGTAGGCTTCGGGACAGGCCTCCTTGGCGAGCAGTACTTC. The encoded protein is CASSIVGFGTGLLGEQYF.

The table lists this clone with a few counts. V and J are TRBV28 and TRBJ2-1; 12 bases are shared with TRBD2. CDR1 is MDHEN and CDR2 is SYDVKM in the germline V gene. Trimming removed 6 bases from V and 6 bases from J; junction bases left unmatched: 6. This CDR3 has 15 residues. The CDR3 DNA reads as TGTGCCAGCAGGCCTAGCGGGAGGGCCCCCAATGAGCAGTTCTTC. Amino acid sequence: CASRPSGRAPNEQFF.

This clone has just a few counts. The chain couples TRBV6-6 to TRBJ1-5; D perhaps matches TRBD1 (5 bases). Germline CDR1 is MNHNY and CDR2 is SVGAGI (reference sequence). Trimming pared 6 bases from V and 1 base from J, leaving 13 bases between. There are 15 residues in the CDR3. CDR3 loop: CASSPLGGSNQPQHF. The DNA for the CDR3 is TGTGCCAGCAGCCCCCTCGGGGGGAGCAATCAGCCCCAGCATTTT.

The rearrangement joins TRBV5-4 to TRBJ1-5; TRBD1 might be the D (5 bases). The CDR3 sequence is 17 residues long. Germline CDR1 SGHNT, CDR2 YYREEE (reference sequence). Between the trimmed V and J ends, which lost 3 bases and 9 bases, there was a span of 25 bases. The DNA of the CDR3 is TGTGCCAGCAGCTCACAAACCGGGGGGATTGCGGTAACGCCCCAGCATTTT. Translating gives CASSSQTGGIAVTPQHF.

V is TRBV5-1 and J is TRBJ1-1, with D perhaps matching TRBD1 (5 bases). V gave up 0 bases and J gave up 1 base, with 10 bases separating them. The CDR3 contains 15 residues. Per the germline V gene, CDR1 is SGHRS and CDR2 is YFSETQ. DNA of the CDR3: TGCGCCAGCAGCTTGGGACAGATCGAGAACACTGAAGCTTTCTTT. It translates to CASSLGQIENTEAFF.

V gene TRBV30 combines with J gene TRBJ2-4; D possibly corresponds to TRBD1 (6 bases). CDR1 and CDR2 from the germline V gene are GTSNPN and SVGIG (reference sequence). V dropped 2 bases and J dropped 0 bases, with 11 bases sitting between them. This CDR3 contains 15 residues. This CDR3 is CAWSSGQLAKNIQYF. The CDR3 nucleotides are TGTGCCTGGAGTTCCGGACAGCTAGCCAAAAACATTCAGTACTTC.

The rearrangement links TRBV6-5 to TRBJ1-2, with D possibly TRBD1 on 6 matching bases. This CDR3 spans 13 amino acids. V dropped 6 bases and J dropped 2 bases, with 10 bases sitting between them. Germline V lookup: CDR1 MNHEY, CDR2 SVGAGI. CDR3 nucleotide sequence: TGTGCCAGCAGCCGCGACAGGAACTATGGCTACACCTTC. Translated: CASSRDRNYGYTF.

The chain couples TRBV10-1 to TRBJ2-1; no firm D call. Germline V gives CDR1 WNHNN, CDR2 SYGVQD (reference sequence). The CDR3 spans 14 residues. The V end lost 3 bases, the J end lost 0 bases, and 6 bases lay between the germline ends. CDR3 amino acids: CASSDTGSYNEQFF. CDR3 DNA: TGCGCCAGCAGTGACACGGGCTCCTACAATGAGCAGTTCTTC.

This chain connects TRBV2 to TRBJ1-4; 8 bases fit TRBD1. The CDR3 length is 13 residues. Germline V gene sequence: CDR1 SNHLY, CDR2 FYNNEI. Trimming cost V 6 bases and J 5 bases; bases outside gene matches: 2. The CDR3 nucleotides are TGTGCCAGCAGGACAGGGGCAAATGAAAAACTGTTTTTT. Translated, it gives CASRTGANEKLFF.

In regard to this clone: The sample has other DNA sequences that encode this CDR3 too. The chain is built from TRBV9 and TRBJ1-1; no clear D gene. CDR1 is SGDLS and CDR2 is YYNGEE in the germline V gene. Trimming cost V 3 bases and J 2 bases, with 8 bases left between them. The CDR3 extends over 13 amino acids. The CDR3 protein is CASSAGPNTEAFF. In nucleotides, the CDR3 is TGTGCCAGCAGCGCTGGGCCTAACACTGAAGCTTTCTTT.

This rearrangement joins TRBV6-5 to TRBJ2-7; 7 positions match TRBD2. The CDR3 covers 14 residues. V shed 5 bases and J 4 bases; nucleotides not matched to a gene: 8. The V gene's germline CDR1 is MNHEY and CDR2 SVGAGI. CDR3 region: CASSDALGGYEQYF. The CDR3 nucleotides are TGTGCCAGCAGTGATGCCCTGGGGGGGTACGAGCAGTACTTC.

The V gene is TRBV10-3, the J gene TRBJ1-1, with TRBD1 identical over 7 bases. Per germline, CDR1 ENHRY and CDR2 SYGVKD. The CDR3 consists of 14 residues. V shed 5 bases and J 1 base; nucleotides not matched to a gene: 4. The CDR3 protein is CAISLQGWNTEAFF. The CDR3 DNA sequence: TGTGCCATCAGTCTACAGGGGTGGAACACTGAAGCTTTCTTT.

The CDR3 DNA is TGTGCCAGCAGTTTAGGGCAGCCCATTCAAAATCAGCCCCAGCATTTT. It codes for CASSLGQPIQNQPQHF. The chain combines TRBV28 with TRBJ1-5; D not certain. The length of the CDR3 is 16 residues. The germline V gene has CDR1 MDHEN and CDR2 SYDVKM. V was cut by 2 bases and J by 4 bases, with 15 bases left in between.

The chain couples TRBV7-9 to TRBJ1-4; 10 positions agree with TRBD1. The V segment lost 5 bases and the J segment 8 bases; nucleotides outside the gene matches: 8. From germline, CDR1 is SEHNR and CDR2 FQNEAQ (reference sequence). This CDR3 comprises 15 residues. The CDR3 DNA reads TGTGCCAGCAGCGACGACAGGGGGCTAAGAGAAAAACTGTTTTTT. Its translation: CASSDDRGLREKLFF.

The chain has TRBV11-1 and TRBJ1-2; D might be TRBD1 (6 bases). CDR3 length: 13 amino acids. Germline lookup yields CDR1 SGHAT and CDR2 FQDESV (reference sequence). With 0 bases removed from V and 8 bases from J, the gap between germline ends came to 10 bases. The CDR3 protein is CASSLAPTGGYTF. CDR3 sequence (DNA): TGTGCCAGCAGCTTAGCTCCGACAGGCGGCTACACCTTC.